A single sample gave rise to the 20 T cell receptor beta chains below, sequenced in a study of Ad26.COV2.S vaccination and SARS-CoV-2 variants (dated by TCRdb to about 2021). What this sample's treatment or condition label stands for: roughly 18 received Ad26.COV2.S at low or high dose, single or two shots; 5 received placebo; per-sample allocation not given. Repertoires of vaccine and placebo recipients were sequenced from samples collected on day 63 after the first injection. To prepare the library, the immunoSEQ multiplex PCR assay was applied. Here the immuneACCESS table is served through TCRdb, limited to in-frame sequences with V and J called. Missing clones are a known gap in these copies; in checked studies unresolved V genes cover under half, and the rest lacks a known reason. The sample table records about 370,000 clones; over 75% of these occur just once. The ten largest account for over 1.5% of the sample.

This sample comprised peripheral blood, obtained in a trial of Ad26.COV2.S vaccine versus placebo. The source of these receptors is a person aged 18-65 years who received the Ad26.COV2.S COVID-19 vaccine or a placebo.

The rearrangement joins TRBV5-1 to TRBJ1-3; tentatively, D is TRBD1 (6 bases). V was clipped by 1 base and J by 0 bases, with 8 bases between them. The CDR3 has 15 amino acids. The germline V gene has CDR1 SGHRS and CDR2 YFSETQ. The CDR3 DNA reads as TGCGCCAGCAGCTTGTGGGACAACTCTGGAAACACCATATATTTT. Its translation is CASSLWDNSGNTIYF.

J is TRBJ2-5 and V is TRBV28; the match to TRBD2 covers 9 bases. V gave up 2 bases and J gave up 4 bases; unmatched junction bases: 5. CDR3 length: 15 residues. Germline V lookup: CDR1 MDHEN, CDR2 SYDVKM. CDR3 sequence reads: CASSLRLAGTETQYF. In nucleotides, the CDR3 is TGTGCCAGCAGTTTACGTCTAGCGGGAACAGAGACCCAGTACTTC.

The chain couples TRBV4-1 to TRBJ1-5; D not resolved. Between the trimmed V and J ends, which lost 0 bases and 9 bases, there was a span of 9 bases. From germline, CDR1 is MGHRA and CDR2 YSYEKL. The CDR3 consists of 13 residues. The CDR3 is CASSQDTGRPQHF. Here the CDR3 DNA reads TGCGCCAGCAGCCAAGATACCGGAAGGCCCCAGCATTTT.

The chain uses TRBV2 and TRBJ1-5; D may be TRBD1 (6 bases). Germline V gene lookup returns CDR1 SNHLY and CDR2 FYNNEI. The CDR3 consists of 14 residues. V shed 0 bases and J shed 6 bases, with 9 bases lying between them. CDR3 sequence reads: CASSEAQGSQPQHF. For the CDR3, the DNA is TGTGCCAGCAGTGAAGCACAGGGTTCTCAGCCCCAGCATTTT.

The gene calls are TRBV7-3 and TRBJ2-1, with 7 bases fitting TRBD2. Germline CDR1 reads SGHTA; CDR2 reads FQGTGA. J lost 6 bases, V lost 3 bases, and 2 bases had no gene match. The CDR3 runs to 13 residues. CDR3 region: CASSFSGSNEQFF. The CDR3 region has the DNA TGTGCCAGCAGCTTTAGCGGGTCCAATGAGCAGTTCTTC.

The chain joins TRBV15 to TRBJ1-2; maybe TRBD1 (5 bases). The V end was cut by 0 bases, the J end by 7 bases, with 12 bases between. The CDR3 has 14 amino acids. Looked up from germline, CDR1 is LNHNV and CDR2 is YYDKDF (reference sequence). Written as DNA, the CDR3 is TGTGCCACCAGCAGAGATTCCTGGACACTTGGCTACACCTTC. Protein: CATSRDSWTLGYTF.

J is TRBJ1-1 and V is TRBV10-2, with a tentative D call TRBD1 (5 bases). This CDR3 is built from 14 residues. V lost 7 bases, J lost 1 base, and 13 bases lay in between. From germline, CDR1 is WSHSY and CDR2 SAAADI. The CDR3 DNA reads as TGCGCCAGCAACGACAGACAGTCGAACACTGAAGCTTTCTTT. Its translation is CASNDRQSNTEAFF.

This sequence joins TRBV6-5 and TRBJ1-1; D unclear. Germline CDR1 and CDR2: MNHEY and SVGAGI. Between the trimmed V and J ends, which lost 2 bases and 1 base, there was a span of 5 bases. The CDR3 consists of 13 residues. DNA for the CDR3: TGTGCCAGCAGTTACGGAAGGAACACTGAAGCTTTCTTT. This sequence encodes CASSYGRNTEAFF.

This clone was counted only a few times. Other DNA sequences in the sample encode the same CDR3. The chain carries TRBV28 and TRBJ1-2; D ambiguous. The V end was cut by 3 bases, the J end by 2 bases, with 7 bases between. Germline V gene sequence: CDR1 MDHEN, CDR2 SYDVKM. CDR3 length: 13 amino acids. CDR3 sequence reads: CASSFGQNYGYTF. The DNA for the CDR3 is TGTGCCAGCAGTTTTGGGCAGAACTATGGCTACACCTTC.

The V gene is TRBV6-5, the J gene TRBJ1-5; D call uncertain. CDR3 length: 15 amino acids. The ends were cut back, 2 bases at V and 7 bases at J, with 15 bases in the middle. Germline-derived CDR1 and CDR2 are MNHEY and SVGAGI. CDR3 in amino acids: CASSYSAGLKQPQHF. As DNA, the CDR3 is TGTGCCAGCAGTTACAGTGCAGGATTAAAGCAGCCCCAGCATTTT.

J is TRBJ2-5 and V is TRBV20-1, with D hard to call. Looked up from germline, CDR1 is DFQATT and CDR2 is SNEGSKA (reference sequence). The CDR3 totals 10 residues. V lost 7 bases, J lost 6 bases, and 9 bases lay in between. In DNA, the CDR3 is TGCAGTGTAGCCAAAAAGACCCAGTACTTC. This gives the protein CSVAKKTQYF.

V and J are TRBV18 and TRBJ1-1; TRBD1 might be the D (5 bases). Looked up from germline, CDR1 is KGHSH and CDR2 is LQKENI. This CDR3 is 14 amino acids long. Trimming removed 2 bases from V and 10 bases from J, with 17 bases in between. As DNA, the CDR3 is TGTGCCAGCTCACCAAGGGACCTGTTAGTAGGAGCTTTCTTT. Translating gives CASSPRDLLVGAFF.

The V gene is TRBV15, the J gene TRBJ2-5, with D perhaps TRBD1 (6 bases). The germline V gene encodes CDR1 LNHNV and CDR2 YYDKDF (reference sequence). The CDR3 is made up of 15 amino acids. Trimming shortened V by 5 bases and J by 1 base, and 14 bases separated the two germline ends. The CDR3 reads CATSQDTGFQETQYF. Here the CDR3 DNA reads TGTGCCACCAGCCAGGACACAGGGTTCCAAGAGACCCAGTACTTC. The whole variable domain, filled in from reference TRBV15 and TRBJ2-5, reads DAMVIQNPRYQVTQFGKPVTLSCSQTLNHNVMYWYQQKSSQAPKLLFHYYDKDFNNEADTPDNFQSRRPNTSFCFLDIRSPGLGDTAMYLCATSQDTGFQETQYFGPGTRLLVL.

This clone was observed once. The chain carries TRBV28 and TRBJ1-1; the D gene is possibly TRBD1 (5 bases). V was pared by 2 bases and J by 1 base, with 11 bases between. Germline CDR1 is MDHEN and CDR2 is SYDVKM. This CDR3 comprises 15 residues. CDR3 DNA: TGTGCCAGCAGTTTACCCCTCACAGGGAACACTGAAGCTTTCTTT. Its protein product is CASSLPLTGNTEAFF.

In DNA form, the CDR3 reads TGTGCCAGCAGCTTAGGAGCTAGCCTGACCTACGAGCAGTACTTC. This codes for CASSLGASLTYEQYF. The rearrangement uses TRBV7-2 and TRBJ2-7; weak D call: TRBD2 (5 bases). Germline CDR1 SGHTA, CDR2 FQGNSA. Trimming removed 1 base from V and 2 bases from J, with 12 bases in between. The CDR3 extends over 15 amino acids. The full variable domain, with the rest looked up from reference TRBV7-2 and TRBJ2-7, is GAGVSQSPSNKVTEKGKDVELRCDPISGHTALYWYRQSLGQGLEFLIYFQGNSAPDKSGLPSDRFSAERTGGSVSTLTIQRTQQEDSAVYLCASSLGASLTYEQYFGPGTRLTVT.

V usage is TRBV2 and J usage is TRBJ2-7; 13 bases are a match to TRBD2. Looked up from germline, CDR1 is SNHLY and CDR2 is FYNNEI. Trimming at V came to 3 bases and at J to 4 bases, leaving 0 bases not matched to a gene. CDR3 length: 14 residues. CDR3 loop: CASSETSGRYEQYF. CDR3 bases: TGTGCCAGCAGTGAGACTAGCGGGAGGTACGAGCAGTACTTC.

The J gene is TRBJ2-5, the V gene TRBV30; possibly TRBD2 for D (6 bases). Germline V gene sequence: CDR1 GTSNPN, CDR2 SVGIG (reference sequence). Trimming took off 2 bases at V and 1 base at J, with 11 bases between the two ends. This CDR3 contains 14 residues. In DNA, the CDR3 is TGTGCCTGGAGTAGGGGAGGCAGCCAAGAGACCCAGTACTTC. This sequence encodes CAWSRGGSQETQYF.

This sequence joins TRBV19 and TRBJ1-2; D is undetermined. There are 15 residues in the CDR3. Germline CDR1 is LNHDA and CDR2 is SQIVND (reference sequence). V was shortened by 0 bases and J by 8 bases, with 16 bases between the two germline ends. CDR3 residues: CASSIELSYGPGYTF. CDR3 in DNA: TGTGCCAGTAGTATAGAATTATCCTACGGGCCCGGCTACACCTTC.

The J gene is TRBJ2-6, the V gene TRBV10-3; D is unresolved. V was pared by 0 bases and J by 2 bases, with 8 bases between. This CDR3 is 16 amino acids long. Germline-derived CDR1 and CDR2 are ENHRY and SYGVKD. This chain's CDR3 is CAISESWAAGANVLTF. CDR3 coding DNA: TGTGCCATCAGTGAGTCTTGGGCTGCTGGGGCCAACGTCCTGACTTTC.

The chain combines TRBV20-1 with TRBJ2-2, with D uncertain. CDR1 and CDR2 from the germline V gene are DFQATT and SNEGSKA (reference sequence). Trimming cost V 3 bases and J 1 base, with 6 bases left between them. This CDR3 is built from 13 residues. In DNA, the CDR3 is TGCAGTGCTAGTAACGGGAACACCGGGGAGCTGTTTTTT. It specifies CSASNGNTGELFF.